This T cell receptor beta chain was identified during a study of CD8 T cells in Susac syndrome (dated by TCRdb to 2018 to 2020). Notes on the research overall: Repertoire sequencing was used to test whether CD8+ T cell activation and differentiation in Susac syndrome was antigen driven.

As regards this clonotype: There is no known antigen for this receptor. No clone much larger than this one lies a single base away; base qualities are absent.

The CDR3 has 14 amino acids, counting the end cysteine and valine. Just the 42-base CDR3 DNA is kept, in frame starting at base 1. Based on the germline V gene (reference sequence), the CDR1 and CDR2 sequences are SEHNR and FQNEAQ. Germline trimming: 5 bases from V, 5 bases from J; junction bases outside gene matches: 4. What the study reported, not specific to this receptor: The study acknowledged that relatively few individuals were included in the TCR sequencing and HLA analysis.

Peripheral blood CD8+ and CD4+ T cells from healthy donors, Susac syndrome patients and multiple sclerosis patients were profiled by high-throughput TCR beta sequencing. The healthy donors served as controls matched for age and sex. Bulk CD8+ and CD4+ T cells were purified by magnetic negative isolation, while CD8+ TEMRA cells were enriched using FACS. Blood was drawn into EDTA tubes, processed within 24 hours, and PBMCs were isolated by density gradient centrifugation. PBMCs intended for TCR sequencing were frozen in liquid nitrogen and were later thawed in a 37 degrees C water bath. A purity of at least 90% was achieved for sorted or isolated CD4+, CD8+ and CD8+ TEMRA cells. RNA was extracted using the RNeasy kit, and roughly 0.45 to 1 ug of the RNA was reverse transcribed with random hexamers. The immunoSEQ multiplex PCR assay, which covers 54 Vbeta and 13 Jbeta segments, was used to amplify TCR beta CDR3 regions. Bias from PCR amplification was corrected by using a synthetic template baseline for primer optimization and for computational correction. In the authors' own workflow: Only productive sequences were kept, with reads annotated to V, D and J genes according to IMGT and analyzed in immunoSEQ Analyzer. To calculate clonality, Shannon entropy was normalized by log2 of the number of productive unique sequences and then subtracted from one. Public and private clones were assessed among the 100 most prevalent clones of each patient and control. Susac-specific clones were defined as absent from healthy and MS cohorts, 1052 published viral clones and other ImmuneACCESS disease sequences. TCRdb trimmed the raw reads at Q25, called clones with MiXCR and kept productive beta chains. Each entry is one CDR3 protein sequence, shown with its most common DNA and genes. Clone size and V and J calls follow TCRdb, not the original study. This sample holds about 190,000 distinct CDR3 sequences; under 95% were observed only once. 0.1% to 0.12% of the sample belongs to the ten largest clones.

Material: CD4+ T cells from PBMCs. The rearranged segments are TRBV7-9 and TRBJ2-7, and 12 junction bases match TRBD1. The TCR originated in a human donor in good health. The CDR3 region has the sequence CASSPGQGAHEQYV. The sequence in DNA is TGTGCCAGCAGCCCGGGACAGGGGGCCCACGAGCAGTACGTC.